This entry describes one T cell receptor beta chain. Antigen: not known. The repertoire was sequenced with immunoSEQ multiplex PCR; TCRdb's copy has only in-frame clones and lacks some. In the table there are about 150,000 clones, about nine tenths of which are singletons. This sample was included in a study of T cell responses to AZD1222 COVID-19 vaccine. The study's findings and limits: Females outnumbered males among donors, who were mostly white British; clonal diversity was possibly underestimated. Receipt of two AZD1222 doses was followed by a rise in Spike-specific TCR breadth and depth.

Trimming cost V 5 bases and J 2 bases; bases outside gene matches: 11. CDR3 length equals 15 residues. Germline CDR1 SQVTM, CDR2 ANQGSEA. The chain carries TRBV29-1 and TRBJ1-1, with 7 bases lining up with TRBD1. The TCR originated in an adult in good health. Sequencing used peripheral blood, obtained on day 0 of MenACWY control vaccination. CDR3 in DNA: TGCAGCGTTAACAGGGGAAACGGCCACAACACTGAAGCTTTCTTT. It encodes CSVNRGNGHNTEAFF.